Presented here are 18 T cell receptor beta chains from one specimen sequenced in a study of blood T cell repertoires in COVID-19. Clones were sequenced by immunoSEQ multiplex PCR, and TCRdb holds only the in-frame ones, with some missing. The sample carries around 290,000 clones, roughly 92% recorded once. Sequencing was performed on peripheral blood. Receptors originate from a woman aged 25 to 39 with COVID-19, enrolled during active disease.

The chain recombines TRBV19 with TRBJ2-1; D remains ambiguous. V lost 5 bases to trimming and J lost 7 bases, with 18 bases between them. Germline V lookup: CDR1 LNHDA, CDR2 SQIVND (reference sequence). The CDR3 has 15 amino acids. CDR3 in amino acids: CASSLASTYRNEQFF. The CDR3 bases are TGTGCCAGTAGTTTAGCCTCTACCTATAGAAATGAGCAGTTCTTC.

The rearrangement links TRBV29-1 to TRBJ1-1; no definite D call. Trimming left V 3 bases short and J 1 base short, with 12 bases between. The CDR3 contains 14 residues. Germline loops: CDR1 SQVTM, CDR2 ANQGSEA. The DNA for the CDR3 is TGCAGCGTTGATCCCGCGACACAGAACACTGAAGCTTTCTTT. Translated: CSVDPATQNTEAFF.

There are a few counts of this clone. This rearrangement joins TRBV5-4 to TRBJ2-2, with a possible D match to TRBD2 (6 bases). With 6 bases removed from V and 4 bases from J, the gap between germline ends came to 16 bases. The CDR3 covers 15 residues. Germline CDR1 and CDR2: SGHNT and YYREEE (reference sequence). The CDR3 sequence is CASTLGGRGTGELFF. Here the CDR3 DNA reads TGTGCCAGCACCCTGGGGGGACGCGGCACCGGGGAGCTGTTTTTT.

This clone was seen only once. The V and J genes are TRBV18 and TRBJ2-1, with D possibly matching TRBD1 (6 bases). The CDR3 has 15 amino acids. The germline gives CDR1 KGHSH, CDR2 LQKENI. Trimming removed 3 bases at V and 1 base at J, with 10 bases between. The CDR3 loop reads CASSPRQGSYNEQFF. The CDR3 DNA is TGTGCCAGCTCACCCCGCCAGGGGTCCTACAATGAGCAGTTCTTC.

The chain carries TRBV20-1 and TRBJ1-2; D might be TRBD1 (5 bases). Looked up from germline, CDR1 is DFQATT and CDR2 is SNEGSKA (reference sequence). The V end lost 4 bases, the J end lost 7 bases, and 10 bases lay between the germline ends. This CDR3 has 11 amino acids. CDR3 coding DNA: TGCAGTGCTACAGGGTACGGTGGCTACACCTTC. It is translated as CSATGYGGYTF.

The chain has TRBV29-1 and TRBJ2-1; tentatively, D is TRBD2 (6 bases). CDR1 is SQVTM, CDR2 ANQGSEA, per germline. Trimming left V 3 bases short and J 6 bases short, with 6 bases between. This CDR3 region has 11 residues. The CDR3, as DNA: TGCAGCGTTGAGGAGGGCAATGAGCAGTTCTTC. Translation gives CSVEEGNEQFF.

The V call is TRBV7-2, the J call TRBJ2-1; D gene uncertain. The CDR3 runs to 15 residues. V shed 5 bases and J shed 0 bases, with 11 bases lying between them. Germline loops: CDR1 SGHTA, CDR2 FQGNSA. The CDR3 DNA reads TGTGCCAGCAGCCCTGGTGGGCGCTCCTACAATGAGCAGTTCTTC. It encodes CASSPGGRSYNEQFF.

V is TRBV27 and J is TRBJ2-1, with D perhaps TRBD1 (5 bases). The V gene's germline CDR1 is MNHEY and CDR2 SMNVEV (reference sequence). V lost 3 bases, J lost 2 bases, and 14 bases lay in between. The CDR3 has 16 residues. The chain's CDR3 is CASSFVQGAPYNEQFF. The CDR3 nucleotides read TGTGCCAGCAGTTTCGTCCAGGGTGCCCCCTACAATGAGCAGTTCTTC.

The chain employs TRBV6-5 and TRBJ2-2, with unresolved D. The CDR3 is 14 residues long. Germline values: CDR1 MNHEY, CDR2 SVGAGI. Trimming stripped 8 bases from V and 0 bases from J, with 10 bases between. The CDR3 spells CASGRMSNTGELFF. The CDR3 DNA is TGTGCCAGCGGCCGCATGTCGAACACCGGGGAGCTGTTTTTT.

V and J are TRBV14 and TRBJ1-6; D is unresolved. This CDR3 contains 15 residues. From germline, CDR1 is SGHDN and CDR2 FVKESK. The V gene lost 0 bases and the J gene lost 8 bases, with 11 bases spanning the gap. DNA of the CDR3: TGTGCCAGCAGCCAAGATGGAGGGATGGATTCACCCCTCCACTTT. Translated, it gives CASSQDGGMDSPLHF.

CDR3 region: CASSGDKNTEAFF. DNA for the CDR3: TGTGCCAGCAGCGGGGACAAGAACACTGAAGCTTTCTTT. The gene calls are TRBV5-6 and TRBJ1-1, with D possibly being TRBD1 (6 bases). The CDR3 contains 13 residues. V gave up 4 bases and J gave up 1 base, with 8 bases separating them. CDR1 is SGHDT, CDR2 YYEEEE, per germline.

The V gene is TRBV2, the J gene TRBJ1-2; D not certain. Trimming stripped 6 bases from V and 2 bases from J, with 16 bases between. The V gene's germline CDR1 is SNHLY and CDR2 FYNNEI. This CDR3 contains 15 residues. As DNA, the CDR3 is TGTGCCAGCAGCCGAAATCAGGCGGGAAACTATGGCTACACCTTC. Translated, it gives CASSRNQAGNYGYTF.

The rearrangement joins TRBV27 to TRBJ1-6, with D perhaps matching TRBD1 (5 bases). The germline gives CDR1 MNHEY, CDR2 SMNVEV (reference sequence). Between the trimmed V and J ends, which lost 7 bases and 9 bases, there was a span of 13 bases. CDR3 length: 13 amino acids. The CDR3 here is CASTGFGFSPLHF. The CDR3 DNA sequence: TGTGCCAGCACAGGGTTTGGCTTTTCACCCCTCCACTTT.

A single count supports this clone. This chain connects TRBV28 to TRBJ2-5; 7 bases fit TRBD1. V lost 6 bases and J lost 9; bases outside the gene matches: 16. Germline-derived CDR1 and CDR2 are MDHEN and SYDVKM. This CDR3 spans 15 amino acids. CDR3: CASRSPAGQAAAQYF. CDR3 coding DNA: TGTGCCAGCAGATCCCCCGCAGGACAGGCTGCGGCCCAGTACTTC.

This sequence joins TRBV6-4 and TRBJ1-5; D perhaps matches TRBD1 (5 bases). There are 14 residues in the CDR3. Germline loops: CDR1 MRHNA, CDR2 SNTAGT. Trimming removed 7 bases from V and 2 bases from J, with 12 bases in between. The CDR3 DNA follows: TGTGCCAGCACCGAGACAGAGGGCAATCAGCCCCAGCATTTT. Its protein is CASTETEGNQPQHF.

The genes are TRBV5-4 and TRBJ1-5, with D unresolved. V lost 0 bases and J 0 bases, leaving 10 bases between the germline ends. The germline gives CDR1 SGHNT, CDR2 YYREEE (reference sequence). The CDR3 is 16 residues long. The DNA for the CDR3 is TGTGCCAGCAGCTTGGTGAACATCTCTAGCAATCAGCCCCAGCATTTT. Protein sequence: CASSLVNISSNQPQHF.

CDR3 DNA sequence: TGCAGCGTGAAGGGACAGGAGAACACTGAAGCTTTCTTT. The encoded protein is CSVKGQENTEAFF. V and J are TRBV29-1 and TRBJ1-1; 8 bases align to TRBD1. Germline CDR1 reads SQVTM; CDR2 reads ANQGSEA. V shed 6 bases, J shed 1 base, and the junction held 4 bases outside the gene matches. The CDR3 totals 13 residues.

The chain links TRBV19 to TRBJ1-5; TRBD1 matches at 9 bases. V dropped 5 bases and J dropped 4; count of bases not matched to a gene: 9. CDR3 size: 16 residues. Germline loops: CDR1 LNHDA, CDR2 SQIVND (reference sequence). CDR3 protein: CASSPQDRGYNQPQHF. DNA of the CDR3: TGTGCCAGTAGTCCGCAGGACAGGGGTTATAATCAGCCCCAGCATTTT.